The 19 T cell receptor beta chains in this list originate from one sample, sequenced in a study of T cells in Graves' hyperthyroidism and ophthalmopathy. The CDR3 regions of TCR beta were amplified from RNA transcripts. Initially, a first-round RT-PCR of the TCR CDR3 employed the HTBI primer set. TCRdb re-analysed the multiplex PCR reads in MiXCR, keeping a single row per CDR3 protein. The sample contains fewer than 750,000 distinct CDR3 sequences, about 15% of which appear only once. The sequenced sample was blood. The receptors were sampled from a woman in her 50s with Graves' ophthalmopathy.

This clonotype was counted a few times. The chain couples TRBV7-9 to TRBJ2-2; 11 bases line up with TRBD2. J was trimmed by 5 bases and V by 3 bases; bases with no gene match: 11. The germline gives CDR1 SEHNR, CDR2 FQNEAQ (reference sequence). CDR3 size: 18 residues. CDR3 DNA sequence: TGTGCCAGCAGCTTCAGTCAGCTAGCGGGAGGTTGGACCGGGGAGCTGTTTTTT. This gives the protein CASSFSQLAGGWTGELFF.

This clonotype has at least ten counts. The chain links TRBV6-2 or TRBV6-3 to TRBJ2-5; 8 bases match TRBD2. The CDR3 extends over 18 amino acids. Looked up from germline, CDR1 is MNHEY and CDR2 is SVGEGT. The ends lost 2 bases at V and 0 bases at J; junction bases unmatched: 11. The DNA of the CDR3 is TGTGCCAGCAGTTACGGTCGTCTAGCGGGTGGTAACCAAGAGACCCAGTACTTC. As protein: CASSYGRLAGGNQETQYF.

The chain combines TRBV5-1 with TRBJ1-2; unclear D gene. V was cut by 3 bases and J by 3 bases, with 9 bases left in between. This CDR3 comprises 13 residues. Germline V gives CDR1 SGHRS, CDR2 YFSETQ. The CDR3 sequence is CASSSSADYGYTF. CDR3 sequence (DNA): TGCGCCAGCAGCTCATCGGCAGACTATGGCTACACCTTC.

There are a few counts of this clonotype. The chain is built from TRBV27 and TRBJ1-5, with D possibly TRBD1 on 5 matching bases. Germline V lookup: CDR1 MNHEY, CDR2 SMNVEV (reference sequence). Trimming shortened V by 4 bases and J by 2 bases, and 9 bases separated the two germline ends. There are 14 residues in the CDR3. The CDR3 DNA reads TGTGCCAGCAGTTCCGACAGAGGCAATCAGCCCCAGCATTTT. It encodes CASSSDRGNQPQHF.

V and J are TRBV4-3 and TRBJ2-3; 16 bases are shared with TRBD2. The CDR3 contains 21 residues. V lost 3 bases to trimming and J lost 0 bases; unmatched junction nucleotides: 12. Germline CDR1 reads LGHNA; CDR2 reads YSLEER. CDR3 sequence reads: CASSQMGLAGGRSPSTDTQYF. The CDR3 DNA reads TGCGCCAGCAGCCAGATGGGACTAGCGGGAGGGCGTAGCCCCAGCACAGATACGCAGTATTTT.

A few counts support this clonotype. This chain uses TRBV27 with TRBJ1-2; 8 bases line up with TRBD1. Germline CDR1 reads MNHEY; CDR2 reads SMNVEV (reference sequence). The CDR3 has 14 residues. V was clipped by 5 bases and J by 0 bases; unmatched bases: 2. The CDR3 DNA reads TGTGCCAGCAGTGGGACAGGTCCTAACTATGGCTACACCTTC. It encodes CASSGTGPNYGYTF.

This clonotype was counted many times. The genes are TRBV28 and TRBJ1-4, with a weak D call TRBD1 (5 bases). The germline V gene has CDR1 MDHEN and CDR2 SYDVKM. The CDR3 contains 14 residues. V was trimmed by 3 bases and J by 7 bases, leaving 12 bases between them. The CDR3 region has the DNA TGTGCCAGCAGTTTGTCCAGGGTCGGTGAAAAACTGTTTTTT. Translation: CASSLSRVGEKLFF.

Many counts were recorded for this clonotype. This chain joins TRBV12-3 or TRBV12-4 and TRBJ1-2, with 10 bases aligning to TRBD1. CDR3 length: 14 residues. With V trimmed by 5 bases and J by 4 bases, 4 bases remained unmatched. The CDR3 DNA sequence: TGTGCCAGCAGTCAGACAGGGGGCATCTATGGCTACACCTTC. Amino acid sequence: CASSQTGGIYGYTF.

This rearrangement joins TRBV7-6 to TRBJ2-7, with 8 nucleotides matching TRBD1. Germline CDR1 is SGHVS and CDR2 is FNYEAQ. This CDR3 region has 15 residues. Germline trimming cut 1 base from V and 2 bases from J; bases unmatched to any gene: 4. The chain's CDR3 is CASSLGQGSPYEQYF. CDR3 coding DNA: TGTGCCAGCAGCTTAGGACAGGGGTCACCCTACGAGCAGTACTTC.

This clonotype was found many times. The rearrangement uses TRBV28 and TRBJ2-7, with 9 bases fitting TRBD2. V shed 4 bases, J shed 2 bases, and the junction held 15 bases outside the gene matches. This CDR3 comprises 18 residues. From germline, CDR1 is MDHEN and CDR2 SYDVKM. The CDR3 DNA sequence: TGTGCCAGCAGTTCCCGGGACAGTCTAGCGGGATTCACCTACGAGCAGTACTTC. Its translation: CASSSRDSLAGFTYEQYF.

This clonotype has a count of ten or more. The V and J genes are TRBV7-3 and TRBJ2-1; 9 positions agree with TRBD1. CDR3 length: 17 residues. The germline V gene has CDR1 SGHTA and CDR2 FQGTGA. The V segment lost 2 bases and the J segment 6 bases; nucleotides outside the gene matches: 11. This chain's CDR3 is CASSLGTGMPGRNEQFF. The CDR3 DNA sequence: TGTGCCAGCAGCTTAGGGACAGGGATGCCCGGGCGCAATGAGCAGTTCTTC.

The J gene is TRBJ1-5, the V gene TRBV19; TRBD1 matches 8 bases. The V segment lost 3 bases and the J segment 1 base; nucleotides outside the gene matches: 2. Germline CDR1 is LNHDA and CDR2 is SQIVND (reference sequence). This CDR3 has 15 residues. Here the CDR3 DNA reads TGTGCCAGTAGTATCACAGGGGGGAGCAATCAGCCCCAGCATTTT. Protein: CASSITGGSNQPQHF. Full variable domain (remainder filled in from reference TRBV19 and TRBJ1-5): DGGITQSPKYLFRKEGQNVTLSCEQNLNHDAMYWYRQDPGQGLRLIYYSQIVNDFQKGDIAEGYSVSREKKESFPLTVTSAQKNPTAFYLCASSITGGSNQPQHFGDGTRLSIL.

This rearrangement joins TRBV27 to TRBJ2-2, with D hard to call. Germline V lookup: CDR1 MNHEY, CDR2 SMNVEV (reference sequence). V was trimmed by 6 bases and J by 2 bases, leaving 10 bases between them. This CDR3 region has 14 residues. The CDR3 loop is CASRTLFNTGELFF. DNA for the CDR3: TGTGCCAGCAGGACCTTGTTCAACACCGGGGAGCTGTTTTTT.

This clonotype came up many times. The chain is built from TRBV28 and TRBJ2-1; weak D call: TRBD2 (5 bases). Germline CDR1 reads MDHEN; CDR2 reads SYDVKM. The CDR3 spans 12 residues. The ends were cut back, 6 bases at V and 10 bases at J, with 13 bases in the middle. DNA for the CDR3: TGTGCCAGCAGACCCACTAGTAGGGAGCAGTTCTTC. It yields the protein CASRPTSREQFF.

This clonotype was picked up a small number of times. The chain joins TRBV13 to TRBJ2-2; 12 bases agree with TRBD2. The CDR3 covers 18 residues. Germline loops: CDR1 PRHDT, CDR2 FYEKMQ (reference sequence). V was pared by 1 base and J by 4 bases, with 7 bases of the junction left unmatched. The CDR3 DNA reads as TGTGCCAGCAGCTTAGAGGCTGGACTAGCGGGATCCACCGGGGAGCTGTTTTTT. Its protein is CASSLEAGLAGSTGELFF.

This clonotype was detected only a few times. Here the CDR3 reads CATSDRLAGGHNEQFF. The DNA for the CDR3 is TGTGCCACCAGTGATCGACTAGCGGGAGGGCACAATGAGCAGTTCTTC. V and J are TRBV24-1 and TRBJ2-1; TRBD2 matches 14 bases. This CDR3 region has 16 residues. The germline V gene encodes CDR1 KGHDR and CDR2 SFDVKD. Unmatched junction bases numbered 2, after V lost 3 bases and J lost 5 bases.

This clonotype was detected a few times. CDR3 sequence (DNA): TGCGCCAGCAGCTTGGGATATTTGGGGGAAACTGGAAACACCATATATTTT. Translating it yields CASSLGYLGETGNTIYF. This sequence joins TRBV5-1 and TRBJ1-3, with D possibly being TRBD1 (5 bases). The CDR3 extends over 17 amino acids. V lost 0 bases and J 2 bases, leaving 15 bases between the germline ends. Looked up from germline, CDR1 is SGHRS and CDR2 is YFSETQ.

The CDR3 loop reads CATSDLEATTNTGELFF. In DNA form, the CDR3 reads TGTGCCACCAGTGATTTGGAAGCGACAACGAACACCGGGGAGCTGTTTTTT. V usage is TRBV24-1 and J usage is TRBJ2-2; no firm D call. The CDR3 loop spans 17 amino acids. The germline V and J ends were trimmed by 0 bases and 0 bases, with 10 bases remaining between them. Germline CDR1 and CDR2: KGHDR and SFDVKD.

This clonotype was counted many times. V and J are TRBV29-1 and TRBJ1-2; D perhaps matches TRBD1 (5 bases). This CDR3 is built from 13 residues. Deletions cut 5 bases from V and 2 bases from J, with 12 bases between. The germline CDR1 and CDR2 sequences are SQVTM and ANQGSEA. The CDR3 nucleotides are TGCAGCGTTTCGGAAACAGGCAACTATGGCTACACCTTC. This codes for CSVSETGNYGYTF.